This T cell receptor (beta chain) emerged from a study of response to subunit inactivated influenza vaccine. Study results and limitations: Seasonal influenza vaccination, on each occasion, was suggested by the authors to recruit few new T cells.

This clonotype was observed a handful of times. Antigen: not known. CDR1 and CDR2 (germline): MNHEY, SMNVEV (reference sequence). The CDR3 sequence is 11 residues long. Trimming took 10 bases from V and 7 from J, leaving 11 bases between them. TCRdb fed the RT-PCR reads into MiXCR, producing one record per CDR3 protein. The data contain roughly 670,000 distinct CDR3 sequences, 14% of them seen just once; the ten biggest clones take up 7.5% to 9%. J is TRBJ2-1 and V is TRBV27; D perhaps matches TRBD1 (5 bases). This TCR was sampled from a man in his forties or fifties who received an inactivated influenza vaccine. Material: PBMCs from blood, obtained roughly 2 weeks before vaccination. The CDR3 DNA follows: TGTGCCATTCATCAGGGAAATGAGCAGTTCTTC. It is translated as CAIHQGNEQFF.